One sample yielded the 31 T cell receptor beta chains listed below, sequenced in a study of PD-1 blockade in classical Hodgkin lymphoma (dated by TCRdb to 2020 to 2021). The time point label of this sample denotes: cycle 4 day 1 (C4D1), after five to seven weeks of nivolumab. All trial patients had relapsed after autologous stem cell transplantation, with cohorts A, B and C differing in prior brentuximab vedotin exposure. Receptor amplification or capture employed the immunoSEQ multiplex PCR assay. TCRdb obtained this table from immuneACCESS and retained in-frame rearrangements with V and J assigned. These tables miss some clones; where compared with another copy, unresolved V genes account for less than half of the shortfall, and the remainder is unexplained. This sample has under 130,000 clones in its table, and about nine tenths of those were observed once. The ten largest clones capture around a fifth of the sample.

The material sequenced was peripheral blood mononuclear cells (PBMCs), taken before the fourth cycle of nivolumab. All receptors come from a human donor with classical Hodgkin lymphoma.

The chain employs TRBV6-1 and TRBJ2-1; D is unclear. Germline CDR1 and CDR2: MNHNS and SASEGT. The CDR3 extends over 9 amino acids. Between the trimmed V and J ends, which lost 4 bases and 15 bases, there was a span of 7 bases. The CDR3 sequence: CASSAPWFF. For the CDR3, the DNA is TGTGCCAGCAGTGCCCCCTGGTTCTTC.

This chain connects TRBV2 to TRBJ2-7, with 7 bases matching TRBD2. CDR3 length: 14 amino acids. V lost 1 base to trimming and J lost 2 bases; unmatched junction nucleotides: 2. From germline, CDR1 is SNHLY and CDR2 FYNNEI. The CDR3 DNA reads as TGTGCCAGCAGTGAAGGGGAGGGCCCCTACGAGCAGTACTTC. This gives the protein CASSEGEGPYEQYF.

The V gene is TRBV19, the J gene TRBJ1-1, with 7 bases fitting TRBD1. The CDR3 consists of 14 residues. Losses at the gene ends were 3 bases for V and 5 bases for J; bases not matched to a gene: 6. In germline, CDR1 is LNHDA, CDR2 SQIVND (reference sequence). The CDR3 bases are TGTGCCAGTAGTATCGACAGGGCGTCGACTGAAGCTTTCTTT. Its translation is CASSIDRASTEAFF. The whole variable domain, filled in from reference TRBV19 and TRBJ1-1, reads DGGITQSPKYLFRKEGQNVTLSCEQNLNHDAMYWYRQDPGQGLRLIYYSQIVNDFQKGDIAEGYSVSREKKESFPLTVTSAQKNPTAFYLCASSIDRASTEAFFGQGTRLTVV.

The chain links TRBV6-6 to TRBJ1-1; the D gene is possibly TRBD1 (6 bases). Trimming left V 3 bases short and J 4 bases short, with 9 bases between. Germline V lookup: CDR1 MNHNY, CDR2 SVGAGI (reference sequence). CDR3 length: 13 amino acids. As DNA, the CDR3 is TGTGCCAGCAGTTATCAGGGGAGCACTGAAGCTTTCTTT. Encoded protein: CASSYQGSTEAFF.

CDR3 sequence reads: CASTVKLTGELFF. CDR3 nucleotide sequence: TGTGCCAGCACCGTTAAACTCACCGGGGAGCTGTTTTTT. This sequence joins TRBV6-5 and TRBJ2-2; D gene unclear. Germline CDR1 is MNHEY and CDR2 is SVGAGI. Trimming left V 7 bases short and J 4 bases short, with 10 bases between. This CDR3 spans 13 amino acids.

The J gene is TRBJ1-4, the V gene TRBV10-3, with 9 bases that match TRBD1. The CDR3 totals 14 residues. Germline CDR1 is ENHRY and CDR2 is SYGVKD. Trimming cost V 6 bases and J 8 bases; bases outside gene matches: 7. The CDR3: CAISPGQGEEKLFF. The CDR3 coding sequence is TGTGCCATCAGCCCGGGACAGGGTGAGGAAAAACTGTTTTTT.

The rearrangement joins TRBV30 to TRBJ2-7, with D tentatively TRBD2 (6 bases). The V gene's germline CDR1 is GTSNPN and CDR2 SVGIG (reference sequence). V was cut by 2 bases and J by 2 bases, with 10 bases left in between. The CDR3 totals 13 residues. DNA for the CDR3: TGTGCCTGGAGTTGGGACTTGCCCTACGAGCAGTACTTC. Amino acids: CAWSWDLPYEQYF.

The chain is built from TRBV27 and TRBJ2-3, with 9 nucleotides matching TRBD1. With V trimmed by 6 bases and J by 4 bases, 5 bases remained unmatched. This CDR3 region has 14 residues. Germline CDR1 is MNHEY and CDR2 is SMNVEV (reference sequence). As DNA, the CDR3 is TGTGCCAGCAGCATACAGGGGGCCCCAGATACGCAGTATTTT. Its translation: CASSIQGAPDTQYF.

This rearrangement joins TRBV6-1 to TRBJ2-7; D uncertain. V lost 4 bases, J lost 0 bases, and 13 bases lay in between. CDR1 MNHNS and CDR2 SASEGT come from the germline V gene. This CDR3 contains 15 residues. Here the CDR3 reads CASSGWTEHSYEQYF. Here the CDR3 DNA reads TGTGCCAGCAGTGGATGGACGGAGCACTCCTACGAGCAGTACTTC.

The chain combines TRBV13 with TRBJ2-3; D is unclear. Trimming took off 2 bases at V and 4 bases at J, with 7 bases between the two ends. CDR1 is PRHDT and CDR2 is FYEKMQ in the germline V gene (reference sequence). This CDR3 has 13 residues. CDR3 region: CASSLMVPDTQYF. CDR3 nucleotide sequence: TGTGCCAGCAGCTTAATGGTCCCAGATACGCAGTATTTT.

This clone came up once. The rearrangement joins TRBV18 to TRBJ2-5; the D is unclear. This CDR3 has 13 amino acids. From germline, CDR1 is KGHSH and CDR2 LQKENI. Trimming left V 2 bases short and J 5 bases short, with 9 bases between. The CDR3 region is CASSPSSGETQYF. CDR3 nucleotide sequence: TGTGCCAGCTCACCATCCAGTGGTGAGACCCAGTACTTC.

The rearrangement joins TRBV9 to TRBJ2-5; D perhaps matches TRBD1 (6 bases). The CDR3 runs to 15 residues. The V gene's germline CDR1 is SGDLS and CDR2 YYNGEE. V was trimmed by 1 base and J by 5 bases, leaving 15 bases between them. CDR3 bases: TGTGCCAGCAGCGTATCACAGGGAAGGGGGGAGACCCAGTACTTC. Its translation is CASSVSQGRGETQYF.

V usage is TRBV5-6 and J usage is TRBJ2-1; perhaps TRBD2 as D (5 bases). Germline loops: CDR1 SGHDT, CDR2 YYEEEE. V was clipped by 2 bases and J by 5 bases, with 11 bases between them. CDR3 length equals 14 residues. The CDR3 coding sequence is TGTGCCAGCAGCTTTACGGACTCTCACAATGAGCAGTTCTTC. Its protein is CASSFTDSHNEQFF.

A few counts support this clone. V and J are TRBV5-1 and TRBJ2-2; D could derive from TRBD1 or TRBD2 (5 bases each). V dropped 5 bases and J dropped 0 bases, with 11 bases sitting between them. Germline values: CDR1 SGHRS, CDR2 YFSETQ. The CDR3 length is 15 residues. CDR3 in DNA: TGCGCCAGCAGGTCGCAGGGAGCGAACACCGGGGAGCTGTTTTTT. Its protein product is CASRSQGANTGELFF. Looking up the rest from reference TRBV5-1 and TRBJ2-2 gives the full variable domain: KAGVTQTPRYLIKTRGQQVTLSCSPISGHRSVSWYQQTPGQGLQFLFEYFSETQRNKGNFPGRFSGRQFSNSRSEMNVSTLELGDSALYLCASRSQGANTGELFFGEGSRLTVL.

The V call is TRBV6-6, the J call TRBJ2-1, with D possibly TRBD2 on 6 matching bases. The CDR3 has 12 residues. The germline gives CDR1 MNHNY, CDR2 SVGAGI (reference sequence). CDR3 nucleotide sequence: TGTGCTGGGGGGAGCTCCTACAATGAGCAGTTCTTC. As protein: CAGGSSYNEQFF.

The rearrangement joins TRBV27 to TRBJ1-2, with D perhaps matching TRBD1 (5 bases). The CDR3 has 14 residues. Germline V gene data show CDR1 as MNHEY and CDR2 as SMNVEV (reference sequence). Trimming shortened V by 0 bases and J by 0 bases, and 5 bases separated the two germline ends. CDR3 in amino acids: CASSLSGANYGYTF. CDR3 DNA: TGTGCCAGCAGTTTATCAGGGGCTAACTATGGCTACACCTTC.

This clone has more than one count but fewer than ten. The chain links TRBV14 to TRBJ1-1; D is possibly TRBD1 (5 bases). Trimming took 0 bases from V and 5 from J, leaving 16 bases between them. CDR3 length: 16 amino acids. CDR1 and CDR2 from the germline V gene are SGHDN and FVKESK. CDR3 amino acids: CASSQDLGVGRTEAFF. The DNA for the CDR3 is TGTGCCAGCAGCCAAGATCTGGGGGTCGGGAGGACTGAAGCTTTCTTT. Full variable domain (rest looked up from reference TRBV14 and TRBJ1-1): EAGVTQFPSHSVIEKGQTVTLRCDPISGHDNLYWYRRVMGKEIKFLLHFVKESKQDESGMPNNRFLAERTGGTYSTLKVQPAELEDSGVYFCASSQDLGVGRTEAFFGQGTRLTVV.

This clone turned up a few times. The V gene is TRBV27, the J gene TRBJ1-1, with D possibly matching TRBD1 (5 bases). Per the germline V gene, CDR1 is MNHEY and CDR2 is SMNVEV (reference sequence). V was clipped by 8 bases and J by 8 bases, with 12 bases between them. This CDR3 comprises 11 residues. CDR3 DNA: TGTGCCAGCTCCGCGGGACGGGAAGCTTTCTTT. Translating it yields CASSAGREAFF.

This chain links TRBV29-1 with TRBJ2-5; 9 bases are a match to TRBD1. Germline V gives CDR1 SQVTM, CDR2 ANQGSEA. The CDR3 has 13 amino acids. The V gene end was trimmed by 5 bases and the J gene end by 3 bases; junction bases not matched to a gene: 4. For the CDR3, the DNA is TGCAGCGTTCCGACAGGGGGTGAAGAGACCCAGTACTTC. Translation: CSVPTGGEETQYF.

A note on this clone: Distinct nucleotide sequences in the sample also encode this CDR3. The CDR3 nucleotides are TGTGCCAGCAGCTTAGGCCTAGCGGGCACCTACGAGCAGTACTTC. Its translation is CASSLGLAGTYEQYF. The chain has TRBV11-2 and TRBJ2-7; 8 positions agree with TRBD2. The CDR3 is 15 amino acids. Germline CDR1 reads SGHAT; CDR2 reads FQNNGV. Trimming took 1 base from V and 2 from J; bases not matched to a gene: 4.

The gene calls are TRBV30 and TRBJ2-1; the match to TRBD2 covers 13 bases. CDR1 and CDR2 from the germline V gene are GTSNPN and SVGIG (reference sequence). The CDR3 sequence is 13 residues long. The V gene end was trimmed by 5 bases and the J gene end by 7 bases; junction bases not matched to a gene: 2. Here the CDR3 reads CAWVLAGGNEQFF. The CDR3 nucleotides read TGTGCCTGGGTACTAGCGGGAGGGAATGAGCAGTTCTTC.

The rearrangement uses TRBV5-1 and TRBJ2-2, with D hard to call. Looked up from germline, CDR1 is SGHRS and CDR2 is YFSETQ. The length of the CDR3 is 14 residues. The ends were cut back, 6 bases at V and 2 bases at J, with 11 bases in the middle. In DNA form, the CDR3 reads TGCGCCAGCACCCCGGGCTCCAACACCGGGGAGCTGTTTTTT. Its protein is CASTPGSNTGELFF. Full variable domain (rest looked up from reference TRBV5-1 and TRBJ2-2): KAGVTQTPRYLIKTRGQQVTLSCSPISGHRSVSWYQQTPGQGLQFLFEYFSETQRNKGNFPGRFSGRQFSNSRSEMNVSTLELGDSALYLCASTPGSNTGELFFGEGSRLTVL.

This chain connects TRBV6-6 to TRBJ1-1; 10 nucleotides align to TRBD1. The CDR3 spans 16 residues. Germline V gene data show CDR1 as MNHNY and CDR2 as SVGAGI (reference sequence). The junction had 6 bases not matched to a gene; V was cut back by 5 bases and J by 0 bases. The CDR3 DNA reads TGTGCCAGCAGTCCTGACAGGGGGCAGATGAACACTGAAGCTTTCTTT. The encoded protein is CASSPDRGQMNTEAFF.

The chain combines TRBV19 with TRBJ1-1; D not resolved. Deletions cut 0 bases from V and 6 bases from J, with 8 bases between. The CDR3 contains 13 residues. From germline, CDR1 is LNHDA and CDR2 SQIVND (reference sequence). CDR3 residues: CASSIDRISEAFF. The DNA of the CDR3 is TGTGCCAGTAGTATAGACCGGATCTCTGAAGCTTTCTTT.

This sequence joins TRBV19 and TRBJ2-4; the D gene is possibly TRBD1 (5 bases). The CDR3 has 13 amino acids. Trimming took 0 bases from V and 6 from J, leaving 6 bases between them. Per germline, CDR1 LNHDA and CDR2 SQIVND (reference sequence). The CDR3 protein is CASSIDQGNIQYF. Written as DNA, the CDR3 is TGTGCCAGTAGTATAGATCAGGGAAACATTCAGTACTTC.

This clone was found a few times. This rearrangement joins TRBV4-1 to TRBJ1-1; D might be TRBD1 (5 bases). Trimming removed 0 bases from V and 1 base from J, with 15 bases in between. The germline V gene has CDR1 MGHRA and CDR2 YSYEKL. This CDR3 is built from 17 residues. This CDR3 is CASSQEGSGLRNTEAFF. CDR3 nucleotide sequence: TGCGCCAGCAGCCAAGAAGGGTCGGGGCTAAGGAACACTGAAGCTTTCTTT.

The chain joins TRBV9 to TRBJ1-2; 8 bases fit TRBD1. The V gene end was trimmed by 3 bases and the J gene end by 3 bases; junction bases not matched to a gene: 7. In germline, CDR1 is SGDLS, CDR2 YYNGEE. This CDR3 has 15 residues. DNA for the CDR3: TGTGCCAGCAGCGACGGACAGGGTGGCGACTATGGCTACACCTTC. This gives the protein CASSDGQGGDYGYTF. The full variable domain, rest sourced from reference TRBV9 and TRBJ1-2, is DSGVTQTPKHLITATGQRVTLRCSPRSGDLSVYWYQQSLDQGLQFLIQYYNGEERAKGNILERFSAQQFPDLHSELNLSSLELGDSALYFCASSDGQGGDYGYTFGSGTRLTVV.

This chain connects TRBV27 to TRBJ1-1, with D tentatively TRBD1 (6 bases). The ends were cut back, 5 bases at V and 0 bases at J, with 10 bases in the middle. CDR1 is MNHEY and CDR2 is SMNVEV in the germline V gene (reference sequence). This CDR3 is 14 amino acids long. For the CDR3, the DNA is TGTGCCAGCAGTCGGGCAGGGGTGAACACTGAAGCTTTCTTT. This encodes CASSRAGVNTEAFF.

This chain connects TRBV10-3 to TRBJ2-5, with 8 bases fitting TRBD2. This CDR3 is built from 14 residues. CDR1 and CDR2 from the germline V gene are ENHRY and SYGVKD. J was trimmed by 1 base and V by 4 bases; bases with no gene match: 2. The CDR3 DNA follows: TGTGCCATCAGTGGTACTAGCGGCCAAGAGACCCAGTACTTC. As protein: CAISGTSGQETQYF.

V usage is TRBV7-2 and J usage is TRBJ1-1, with D tentatively TRBD1 (5 bases). Trimming pared 5 bases from V and 6 bases from J, leaving 13 bases between. This CDR3 is built from 13 residues. Germline loops: CDR1 SGHTA, CDR2 FQGNSA. The CDR3: CASSPRRDAEAFF. In DNA form, the CDR3 reads TGTGCCAGCAGCCCCAGGAGGGACGCTGAAGCTTTCTTT.

The gene calls are TRBV15 and TRBJ1-1, with D perhaps matching TRBD1 (5 bases). Germline values: CDR1 LNHNV, CDR2 YYDKDF (reference sequence). The CDR3 has 16 residues. V was shortened by 0 bases and J by 0 bases, with 11 bases between the two germline ends. CDR3 in amino acids: CATSRDRGRVNTEAFF. The DNA for the CDR3 is TGTGCCACCAGCAGAGATCGCGGCAGGGTGAACACTGAAGCTTTCTTT.